This T cell receptor (beta chain) originates from a study of human T cells and chemical hapten exposure. Background on the study: A mostly female patient group had alopecia areata, totalis or universalis. Study-wide findings and caveats: TCRs exceeding a frequency of 1 in 1000 stayed unchanged under DPC sensitization.

This clonotype turned up a few times. Its antigen is as yet unknown. Time point denoted: patch test 3, about 24 weeks after DPC sensitization. Treatment: therapeutic diphenylcyclopropenone sensitization with weekly scalp DPC. CDR1 and CDR2 from the germline V gene are SGHRS and YFSETQ. The V and J ends lost 3 bases and 5 bases, in that order; junction bases with no gene match: 5. The CDR3 extends over 14 amino acids. TCRdb itself ran the RACE reads through MiXCR, one entry per CDR3 protein. The sample has fewer than 55,000 distinct CDR3 sequences, 9.9% seen once. The chain uses TRBV5-1 and TRBJ2-4; TRBD1 matches 7 bases. The sample consisted of whole blood, taken in connection with sensitization to the hapten diphenylcyclopropenone (DPC). The receptor's source is a middle-aged woman with alopecia areata. Some clones in this sample may be carry-over from other donors' samples. The CDR3 sequence is CASSSSTGQNIQYF. Written as DNA, the CDR3 is TGCGCCAGCAGCTCTTCGACAGGGCAAAACATTCAGTACTTC.